These 9 T cell receptor beta chains originate from one sample sequenced in a study of shared clonotypes between healthy human individuals. Generated by immunoSEQ multiplex PCR, the TCRdb table keeps only in-frame clones and is missing some. The sample contains about 640,000 clones, 55% to 75% of which appear only once. Source material: memory CD4+ T cells sorted from blood. Subset defined: CD45RA-negative fraction. Source of these receptors: a woman aged 25 to 45 in good health.

As DNA, the CDR3 is TGTGCCAGCGTACAGGGTGACACTGAAGCTTTCTTT. It is translated as CASVQGDTEAFF. This chain links TRBV2 with TRBJ1-1, with a possible D match to TRBD1 (6 bases). Trimming left V 8 bases short and J 3 bases short, with 10 bases between. The germline gives CDR1 SNHLY, CDR2 FYNNEI. The CDR3 runs 12 residues. The whole variable domain, filled in from reference TRBV2 and TRBJ1-1, reads EPEVTQTPSHQVTQMGQEVILRCVPISNHLYFYWYRQILGQKVEFLVSFYNNEISEKSEIFDDQFSVERPDGSNFTLKIRSTKLEDSAMYFCASVQGDTEAFFGQGTRLTVV.

This clone was counted a few times. The gene calls are TRBV12-5 and TRBJ2-1; either TRBD1 or TRBD2 may supply D (6 bases each). V was shortened by 5 bases and J by 9 bases, with 20 bases between the two germline ends. This CDR3 contains 15 residues. CDR1 is LGHNT, CDR2 FRNRAP, per germline. The CDR3 reads CASGTGQGRYPEQFF. Here the CDR3 DNA reads TGTGCTAGTGGTACCGGGCAGGGGAGGTATCCTGAGCAGTTCTTC.

The V call is TRBV11-1, the J call TRBJ2-1; no definite D call. Trimming shortened V by 1 base and J by 11 bases, and 24 bases separated the two germline ends. Germline CDR1 reads SGHAT; CDR2 reads FQDESV (reference sequence). The CDR3 is 17 residues long. The CDR3 loop is CASSLVKASLGPSQQFF. The CDR3 nucleotides are TGTGCCAGCAGCTTAGTAAAGGCGAGTCTGGGTCCGTCACAGCAGTTCTTC.

The CDR3 reads CASSFIGRHEQYF. CDR3 sequence (DNA): TGTGCCAGCAGTTTTATCGGTCGGCACGAGCAGTACTTC. The rearrangement links TRBV28 to TRBJ2-7; D remains ambiguous. CDR1 MDHEN and CDR2 SYDVKM come from the germline V gene. Trimming pared 3 bases from V and 5 bases from J, leaving 11 bases between. The CDR3 is 13 amino acids.

This clone showed up just once. V and J are TRBV19 and TRBJ1-5, with D unclear. Trimming left V 10 bases short and J 2 bases short, with 18 bases between. The CDR3 extends over 15 amino acids. The germline V gene encodes CDR1 LNHDA and CDR2 SQIVND (reference sequence). The CDR3 sequence: CATHPTGSRNQPQHF. The CDR3, as DNA: TGTGCCACTCACCCCACTGGAAGTCGCAATCAGCCCCAGCATTTT.

This clone was detected only a few times. This chain connects TRBV7-6 to TRBJ2-7; D is unclear. CDR3 length: 13 amino acids. Trimming took 5 bases from V and 3 from J, leaving 11 bases between them. CDR1 and CDR2 from the germline V gene are SGHVS and FNYEAQ. The CDR3 reads CASSRAAFYEQYF. The CDR3 bases are TGTGCCAGCAGCCGAGCAGCCTTCTACGAGCAGTACTTC.

This rearrangement joins TRBV11-2 to TRBJ1-4; no definite D call. CDR1 is SGHAT, CDR2 FQNNGV, per germline. Trimming shortened V by 4 bases and J by 6 bases, and 18 bases separated the two germline ends. The CDR3 covers 16 residues. CDR3 protein: CASSSTLGITDEKLFF. The CDR3 coding sequence is TGTGCCAGCAGCTCCACCCTCGGGATAACGGATGAAAAACTGTTTTTT. The whole variable domain, filled in from reference TRBV11-2 and TRBJ1-4, reads EAGVAQSPRYKIIEKRQSVAFWCNPISGHATLYWYQQILGQGPKLLIQFQNNGVVDDSQLPKDRFSAERLKGVDSTLKIQPAKLEDSAVYLCASSSTLGITDEKLFFGSGTQLSVL.

This clone was observed once. The same CDR3 also results from other DNA sequences found in this sample. The CDR3 DNA follows: TGTGCCAGCAGCCTACAAAGGGATACTGAAGCTTTCTTT. Amino acid sequence: CASSLQRDTEAFF. The chain links TRBV7-2 to TRBJ1-1; D not certain. With 5 bases removed from V and 5 bases from J, the gap between germline ends came to 12 bases. This CDR3 is built from 13 residues. Per the germline V gene, CDR1 is SGHTA and CDR2 is FQGNSA. The full variable domain, in which reference TRBV7-2 and TRBJ1-1 provide the parts outside the CDR3, is GAGVSQSPSNKVTEKGKDVELRCDPISGHTALYWYRQSLGQGLEFLIYFQGNSAPDKSGLPSDRFSAERTGGSVSTLTIQRTQQEDSAVYLCASSLQRDTEAFFGQGTRLTVV.

The chain employs TRBV5-1 and TRBJ2-2; D is undetermined. Trimming shortened V by 0 bases and J by 6 bases, and 3 bases separated the two germline ends. In germline, CDR1 is SGHRS, CDR2 YFSETQ. This CDR3 spans 12 amino acids. The CDR3 nucleotides are TGCGCCAGCAGCTTGGTCCCCGGGGAGCTGTTTTTT. Translated, it gives CASSLVPGELFF.